This TCR beta chain was recorded in a study of shared clonotypes between healthy human individuals. Study summary: The composition of the donors was two women and a few men aged 18 to 49. Researchers assigned three CD4 naive, three CD4 memory, two CD8 naive and one CD8 memory plate to each donor. Study results and caveats: Non-shared clonotypes displayed generation probabilities falling below those of clonotypes present in all four donors.

Germline-derived CDR1 and CDR2 are WNHNN and SYGVQD (reference sequence). CDR3 length: 15 amino acids. V lost 2 bases, J lost 9 bases, and 4 bases stayed unmatched. Assay used: immunoSEQ multiplex PCR; TCRdb lists only in-frame clones, some missing. The profile shows 1,400,000 or so clones, approximately 98.5% of them singletons. Comments on this clone: Its antigen is unknown.

The chain recombines TRBV10-1 with TRBJ2-1; the match to TRBD2 covers 13 bases. The TCR originated in a man between 25 and 39 years old in good health. Input material: naive CD4+ T cells sorted from blood. The subset: CD45RA+ positively selected. CDR3 in DNA: TGCGCCAGCAGTGAGACTAGCGGGAGGGTAGGTGAGCAGTTCTTC. It translates to CASSETSGRVGEQFF.